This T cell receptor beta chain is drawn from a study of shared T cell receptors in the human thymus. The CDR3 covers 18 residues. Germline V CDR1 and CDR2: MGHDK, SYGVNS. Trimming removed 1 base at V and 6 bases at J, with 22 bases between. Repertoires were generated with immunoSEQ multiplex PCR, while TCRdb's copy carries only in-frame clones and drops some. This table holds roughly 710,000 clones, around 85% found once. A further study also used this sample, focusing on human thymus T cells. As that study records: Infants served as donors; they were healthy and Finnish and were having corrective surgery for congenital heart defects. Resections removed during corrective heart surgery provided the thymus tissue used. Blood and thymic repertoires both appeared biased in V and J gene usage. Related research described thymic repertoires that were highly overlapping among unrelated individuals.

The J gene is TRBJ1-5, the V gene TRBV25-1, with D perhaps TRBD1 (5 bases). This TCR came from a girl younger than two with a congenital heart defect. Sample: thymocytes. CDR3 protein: CASSEWVAWGRGGQPQHF. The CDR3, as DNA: TGTGCCAGCAGTGAATGGGTGGCGTGGGGGAGGGGAGGTCAGCCCCAGCATTTT.